The entry below gives a single T cell receptor (beta chain) sequence along with its context. Antigen: not known. Profiled with immunoSEQ multiplex PCR; TCRdb holds only in-frame clones, not every one. Among 20,000 to 30,000 clones listed, about three quarters were seen once. This specimen belongs to a study of vaccination effects on CD4 cells after COVID-19. Study-wide background: The two convalescent patients provided samples 16 days and one week before vaccination.

CDR3 length equals 16 residues. The germline V gene has CDR1 SQVTM and CDR2 ANQGSEA. V lost 6 bases, J lost 4 bases, and 11 bases stayed unmatched. Ahead of sequencing, the ViraFEST assay grew antigen-specific CD4+ T cells using viral peptide pools. With approximately ten days of culture completed, CD4+ T cells were isolated. Their SARS-CoV-2 infection, verified by PCR, occurred between March and December 2020. After about 2 million PBMC were placed in each well, they were cultured with roughly 10 IU/ml IL-2 and approximately 9.6 ug/ml peptides. The authors replaced half the medium with IL-2 medium on days 3 and 7. Study-wide points: Marked clonal contraction of both clone types appeared late after vaccination.

The chain links TRBV29-1 to TRBJ1-3; 11 positions match TRBD1. This clonotype was obtained from a human donor who had a prior SARS-CoV-2 infection. This specimen was CD4+ T cells from PBMCs cultured with HCoV-NL63 spike peptides, taken before COVID-19 vaccination. This CDR3 reads CSVQNRTGGAGNTIYF. The CDR3 nucleotides are TGCAGCGTCCAGAACAGGACAGGGGGCGCCGGAAACACCATATATTTT.